The subject of this entry is one T cell receptor (beta chain). Its antigen is unidentified. J lost 4 bases, V lost 5 bases, and 10 bases had no gene match. CDR3 length: 15 amino acids. CDR1 is SGHTA and CDR2 is FQGNSA in the germline V gene. MiXCR, applied by TCRdb to the 5' RACE reads, yields one record per CDR3 protein. The data show hundreds of thousands of distinct CDR3 sequences, around 9.2% seen once. This sample was included in a study of CD8 T cells in ankylosing spondylitis. Study findings and constraints: Clones linked to disease, bearing a CD8+ phenotype, were relatively rare in peripheral blood.

The rearrangement links TRBV7-2 to TRBJ2-7; the match to TRBD2 covers 8 bases. The receptor comes from a male donor with ankylosing spondylitis or in good health (not recorded which). Material: blood, either unsorted or a sorted T cell fraction (not recorded which). CDR3 protein: CASSNSGGVRYEQYF. The CDR3 DNA follows: TGTGCCAGCAGCAACAGCGGGGGTGTTCGGTACGAGCAGTACTTC.